This is a list of T cell receptor beta chains from one sample in a study of blood T cell repertoires in COVID-19. Data came from immunoSEQ multiplex PCR; TCRdb stores just in-frame clones and leaves some out. The sample holds 150,000 to 200,000 clones, roughly 84% seen once. Sequences were obtained from peripheral blood. Receptors were obtained from a man aged 55 to 70 who had recovered from COVID-19. Each CDR3 is given with its conserved first and last residue. The D gene is left open where the match is weak. A clone size is listed for some rows: how often the clone was seen (once, few, many), or a class if it is expanded.

D gene	clone size	V gene	J gene	CDR3 length	CDR3 DNA	CDR3 protein
NA	NA	TRBV19	TRBJ2-7	14	TGTGCCAGTAGTATAGTGGCAGACTCCTACGAGCAGTACTTC	CASSIVADSYEQYF
NA	NA	TRBV5-1	TRBJ2-2	16	TGCGCCAGCAAGGTCGAGGCCCAACCGAACACCGGGGAGCTGTTTTTT	CASKVEAQPNTGELFF
NA	NA	TRBV9	TRBJ1-4	13	TGTGCCAGCAGCTTGACAGGTGCCGAAAAACTGTTTTTT	CASSLTGAEKLFF
NA	NA	TRBV11-3	TRBJ2-7	13	TGTGCCAGCAGCTCGACACTAGGAGGCGAGCAGTACTTC	CASSSTLGGEQYF
NA	NA	TRBV5-4	TRBJ2-7	12	TGTGCCAGCAGCTTTTCGGGATACGAGCAGTACTTC	CASSFSGYEQYF
NA	NA	TRBV10-3	TRBJ2-1	14	TGTGCCATCATGTCAGGAGCCCAGGGGAATGAGCAGTTCTTC	CAIMSGAQGNEQFF
TRBD1	NA	TRBV7-2	TRBJ1-3	15	TGTGCCAGCAGCTTCAACCGGGACAGTGGAAACACCATATATTTT	CASSFNRDSGNTIYF
NA	NA	TRBV6-5	TRBJ1-1	14	TGTGCCAGCAGTTACGCCAGGGAAAACACTGAAGCTTTCTTT	CASSYARENTEAFF
NA	few	TRBV28	TRBJ1-6	14	TGTGCCAGCAGTCTGGGCCCCTCGAGTTCACCCCTCCACTTT	CASSLGPSSSPLHF
TRBD1	NA	TRBV19	TRBJ1-1	15	TGTGCCAGTAGTATAACAGGGGGTCTCGGGACTGAAGCTTTCTTT	CASSITGGLGTEAFF
TRBD1	NA	TRBV7-2	TRBJ1-2	16	TGTGCCAGCAGCTCCCCCTCCTTGACAGGGACCGGTGGCTACACCTTC	CASSSPSLTGTGGYTF
NA	NA	TRBV16	TRBJ1-4	17	TGTGCCAGCAGCCAATCCTGGACAGCCTACACTAATGAAAAACTGTTTTTT	CASSQSWTAYTNEKLFF
NA	NA	TRBV6-5	TRBJ1-2	13	TGTGCCAGCGGGGAGCTCGGGGACTATGGCTACACCTTC	CASGELGDYGYTF
NA	NA	TRBV28	TRBJ2-7	14	TGTGCCAGCAGGAGAGCAGGGGACTCCTACGAGCAGTACTTC	CASRRAGDSYEQYF
TRBD2	NA	TRBV29-1	TRBJ2-1	21	TGCAGCGTTGAAGATCTTCTGGTTGCTAGCGGGGGGTGGGGCTCCTACAATGAGCAGTTCTTC	CSVEDLLVASGGWGSYNEQFF
NA	NA	TRBV4-1	TRBJ2-3	15	TGCGCCAGCAGCCAACTATTAGCCGGCACAGATACGCAGTATTTT	CASSQLLAGTDTQYF
TRBD1	NA	TRBV5-6	TRBJ2-1	17	TGTGCCAGCAGCTTGGAAAGTAGGGGGCTGGGGTACAATGAGCAGTTCTTC	CASSLESRGLGYNEQFF
NA	NA	TRBV6-5	TRBJ1-3	15	TGTGCCAGCGGCCAGGGAAGTCTCTCTGGAAACACCATATATTTT	CASGQGSLSGNTIYF
NA	once	TRBV6-5	TRBJ1-1	14	TGTGCCAGCAGGGCAGGGTTTGCGAACACTGAAGCTTTCTTT	CASRAGFANTEAFF
NA	NA	TRBV7-9	TRBJ1-4	15	TGTGCCAGCAGCTTCGGGGACAAAACTGATGAAAAACTGTTTTTT	CASSFGDKTDEKLFF
TRBD1	once	TRBV29-1	TRBJ2-3	13	TGCAGCGTTGAGGAACAGGGGGGAAATACGCAGTATTTT	CSVEEQGGNTQYF
TRBD1	NA	TRBV12-3/TRBV12-4	TRBJ1-2	12	TGTGCCAGCAGGCCAACAGGGGATGGCTACACCTTC	CASRPTGDGYTF
TRBD1	NA	TRBV10-3	TRBJ1-2	13	TGTGCCATCGCCGGGACAGGGGACCATGGCTACACCTTC	CAIAGTGDHGYTF
TRBD1	NA	TRBV29-1	TRBJ1-2	14	TGCAGCGTTGAGGACAGGGGGCACGGCTATGGCTACACCTTC	CSVEDRGHGYGYTF
TRBD2	NA	TRBV30	TRBJ2-3	15	TGTGCCTGGAATAGCGGGCCCGGAGGTCCAGATACGCAGTATTTT	CAWNSGPGGPDTQYF
TRBD1	few	TRBV4-1	TRBJ2-7	15	TGCGCCAGCAGCGCCAGTAACACAGGGGCCTACGAGCAGTACTTC	CASSASNTGAYEQYF
NA	NA	TRBV7-2	TRBJ1-4	15	TGTGCCAGCAGCTTAGAAGGGGGGGGCCGTGAAAAACTGTTTTTT	CASSLEGGGREKLFF
TRBD2	NA	TRBV9	TRBJ2-3	16	TGTGCCAGCAGTAATGGAGCGGGGGGGAGCACAGATACGCAGTATTTT	CASSNGAGGSTDTQYF
NA	NA	TRBV2	TRBJ2-3	17	TGTGCCAGCAGTGAGTCCGCGGGCCGAAGATTTACAGATACGCAGTATTTT	CASSESAGRRFTDTQYF
NA	NA	TRBV11-2	TRBJ1-6	12	TGTGCCAGCAGCCAACAGGATTCACCCCTCCACTTT	CASSQQDSPLHF
TRBD2	NA	TRBV18	TRBJ2-2	18	TGTGCCAGCTCAACTCCGGGGGGTACGCCACCAAACACCGGGGAGCTGTTTTTT	CASSTPGGTPPNTGELFF
NA	NA	TRBV7-9	TRBJ1-1	12	TGTGCCAGCATACTCTCGTCGGGGGAAGCTTTCTTT	CASILSSGEAFF
NA	NA	TRBV28	TRBJ1-6	13	TGTGCCAGCACTCGGGAGTATCAGTCACCCCTCCACTTT	CASTREYQSPLHF
TRBD1	NA	TRBV7-9	TRBJ1-3	15	TGTGCCAGCAGCCGGGACAGGGGTACAGGAAACACCATATATTTT	CASSRDRGTGNTIYF
TRBD2	NA	TRBV7-2	TRBJ2-2	14	TGTGCCAGCAGCCCGGGACGGGGGGAAAGGGAGCTGTTTTTT	CASSPGRGERELFF
NA	NA	TRBV11-2	TRBJ2-7	15	TGTGCCAGCAGGAGTTCCCGGGGGTACGGGGTCGAGCAGTACTTC	CASRSSRGYGVEQYF
TRBD1	NA	TRBV7-6	TRBJ2-7	14	TGTGCCAGCAGCTATCCGGGACAGGGTGTCGAGCAGTACTTC	CASSYPGQGVEQYF
NA	NA	TRBV18	TRBJ1-2	14	TGTGCCAGCTCACCAGTAGATTTGAACTATGGCTACACCTTC	CASSPVDLNYGYTF
TRBD2	NA	TRBV6-6	TRBJ2-3	16	TGTGCCAGCAGTTTTACCGGGGGGGCGGGGACAGATACGCAGTATTTT	CASSFTGGAGTDTQYF
NA	NA	TRBV6-5	TRBJ1-2	14	TGTGCCAGCAGCCCCACGGGATTCGGCTATGGCTACACCTTC	CASSPTGFGYGYTF
NA	NA	TRBV5-1	TRBJ2-5	14	TGCGCCAGCAGCTCATCAGGGGACCAAGAGACCCAGTACTTC	CASSSSGDQETQYF
NA	NA	TRBV15	TRBJ1-1	15	TGTGCCACCAGCAGAGACCCAGGGATGAACACTGAAGCTTTCTTT	CATSRDPGMNTEAFF
TRBD1	NA	TRBV5-4	TRBJ2-2	16	TGTGCCAGCAGCCGCGGCCAGGGACAGGGGGACGGGGAGCTGTTTTTT	CASSRGQGQGDGELFF
TRBD1	NA	TRBV6-2/TRBV6-3	TRBJ1-1	17	TGTGCCAGCAGTTACAACAGGGGGCGGAATATAGTGCCTGAAGCTTTCTTT	CASSYNRGRNIVPEAFF
NA	NA	TRBV11-2	TRBJ1-1	14	TGTGCCAGCAGCCAAGTGGGAGGGAACACTGAAGCTTTCTTT	CASSQVGGNTEAFF
TRBD1	NA	TRBV6-4	TRBJ1-2	14	TGTGCCAGCAGGGTGACAGGGGGCGCGAATGGCTACACCTTC	CASRVTGGANGYTF
TRBD2	NA	TRBV6-1	TRBJ2-3	16	TGTGCCAGCAGTGAAGCGCTCGCGGGGGGCCCAGATACGCAGTATTTT	CASSEALAGGPDTQYF
NA	NA	TRBV4-1	TRBJ1-4	15	TGCGCCAGCAGCCAAGATCTGGGACATGGGGAAAAACTGTTTTTT	CASSQDLGHGEKLFF
NA	NA	TRBV10-3	TRBJ2-1	14	TGTGCCATCAGTGAGTCACAGGGTGGAAATGAGCAGTTCTTC	CAISESQGGNEQFF
NA	NA	TRBV11-2	TRBJ2-2	14	TGTGCCAGCATCCGGACAGAGACCACCGGGGAGCTGTTTTTT	CASIRTETTGELFF
TRBD2	NA	TRBV11-1	TRBJ2-1	16	TGTGCCAGCAGCTCCGTTCTAGCGGGGGGGAACAATGAGCAGTTCTTC	CASSSVLAGGNNEQFF
NA	NA	TRBV7-3	TRBJ2-3	15	TGTGCCAGCAGCTTATCACGACAGTACACAGATACGCAGTATTTT	CASSLSRQYTDTQYF
TRBD1	NA	TRBV6-2/TRBV6-3	TRBJ2-5	17	TGTGCCAGCAGTTACGACAGGGAGAGGTTAGAACAAGAGACCCAGTACTTC	CASSYDRERLEQETQYF
NA	NA	TRBV19	TRBJ1-1	14	TGTGCCAGTAGTATCCCCTACAGGAACACTGAAGCTTTCTTT	CASSIPYRNTEAFF
TRBD1	NA	TRBV20-1	TRBJ1-5	18	TGCAGTGCTAGTAGTGCAGGGGGCGGATTAACCCCAGATCAGCCCCAGCATTTT	CSASSAGGGLTPDQPQHF